The entry that follows covers one T cell receptor beta chain sequence. This sample was included in a study of blood T cell repertoires in COVID-19. The germline V gene has CDR1 KGHDR and CDR2 SFDVKD. There are 13 residues in the CDR3. V was pared by 9 bases and J by 4 bases, with 14 bases between. Produced via immunoSEQ multiplex PCR; TCRdb's table is partial and in-frame only. The profile shows over 35,000 clones, 80% to 90% of them singletons. The chain is built from TRBV24-1 and TRBJ2-5, with D hard to call. The sample comprised peripheral blood. The sequence came from a man aged 50-59 years with acute or convalescent COVID-19. CDR3 amino acids: CATGPRFRETQYF. The DNA of the CDR3 is TGTGCCACCGGGCCTCGTTTCCGAGAGACCCAGTACTTC.